The clone carrying this T cell receptor (beta chain) was counted only a few times. Its antigen is not known. The sample originates from a study of regulatory T cells in long-lasting Graves disease. Both iRepertoire HTBI primers and Arm-PCR of CDR3 regions were used to build the TCR beta libraries. Original analysis: Across all samples, 62 TRBV segments and 15 or so TRBJ segments were identified. TCRdb reprocessed the multiplex PCR reads with MiXCR, giving one entry per CDR3 protein. These V and J calls derive from TCRdb rather than the authors' analysis. The table lists 300,000 to 400,000 distinct CDR3 sequences, around 19% of them singletons, with approximately 31% in the top ten. Study results and caveats: Segments TRBV28, TRBJ1-2 and TRBJ2-5 showed preferential usage in persistent disease. Reduced TCR diversity was observed in persistent Graves' patients versus newly diagnosed patients.

Time point reported: persistent/refractory GD, antithyroid drugs over 5 years with positive TRAb. Construction of the TCR library relied on RNA isolated from PBMCs. The CDR3 is 15 amino acids. Trimming took off 8 bases at V and 0 bases at J, with 17 bases between the two ends. Germline V lookup: CDR1 SEHNR, CDR2 FQNEAQ (reference sequence). The material was peripheral blood mononuclear cells (PBMCs), obtained when the disease was refractory, from a patient treated with antithyroid drugs. The receptor was isolated from a female donor with Graves disease. J is TRBJ2-7 and V is TRBV7-9; D may be TRBD1 (6 bases). The chain's CDR3 is CASGPPGQTSYEQYF. As DNA, the CDR3 is TGTGCCAGCGGGCCTCCGGGACAAACCTCCTACGAGCAGTACTTC.